Below, 8 T cell receptor beta chains from the same sample are listed, as sequenced in a study of vaccination effects on CD4 cells after COVID-19. The method was immunoSEQ multiplex PCR; TCRdb's version includes in-frame clones alone and lacks a portion of them. The sample gives 25,000 to 35,000 clones, 74% of which show up once; about a sixth is in the top ten. With the ViraFEST assay, the study expanded antigen-specific CD4+ T cells using viral peptide pools, then sequenced them. Subsequent to a culture period of around 10 days, CD4+ T cells were isolated. Every participant took two doses of the BNT162b2 or mRNA-1273 vaccine. The antigens for these receptors are not known. Sample: CD4+ T cells from PBMCs cultured with HCoV-OC43 spike peptides, taken after COVID-19 vaccination. Noted subset: HCoV-OC43 spike overlapping peptide pool stimulation. The source of these receptors is a human donor who received a COVID-19 vaccine.

CDR3 in amino acids: CASSLDWGIEKLFF. The CDR3 DNA sequence: TGTGCCAGCAGCTTAGATTGGGGCATCGAAAAACTGTTTTTT. This chain joins TRBV11-2 and TRBJ1-4; D is perhaps TRBD1 (5 bases). Germline V gives CDR1 SGHAT, CDR2 FQNNGV. Trimming cost V 0 bases and J 8 bases, with 10 bases left between them. CDR3 length: 14 residues.

CDR3: CASRKAGGPYEQYF. CDR3 DNA: TGTGCCAGCAGGAAAGCGGGGGGGCCCTACGAGCAGTACTTC. The V call is TRBV5-4, the J call TRBJ2-7; 10 positions agree with TRBD2. Germline CDR1 and CDR2: SGHNT and YYREEE (reference sequence). The CDR3 is 14 residues long. The J segment lost 2 bases and the V segment lost 5 bases, leaving 4 bases of the junction unmatched.

The chain is built from TRBV24-1 and TRBJ2-1, with no clear D. Germline-derived CDR1 and CDR2 are KGHDR and SFDVKD. Trimming stripped 3 bases from V and 0 bases from J, with 8 bases between. The CDR3 length is 15 residues. The CDR3 loop reads CATSDPGISYNEQFF. CDR3 coding DNA: TGTGCCACCAGTGATCCCGGTATCTCCTACAATGAGCAGTTCTTC.

This clone has just a few counts. V usage is TRBV4-1 and J usage is TRBJ2-2; 8 bases match TRBD2. CDR1 is MGHRA, CDR2 YSYEKL, per germline. V shed 2 bases, J shed 4 bases, and the junction held 3 bases outside the gene matches. CDR3 length: 15 residues. The CDR3 DNA sequence: TGCGCCAGCAGCCAACAGCGGGAGATCACCGGGGAGCTGTTTTTT. Amino acids: CASSQQREITGELFF.

The chain joins TRBV11-2 to TRBJ2-1; 10 nucleotides match TRBD1. This CDR3 comprises 18 residues. After removal of 1 base from V and 1 base from J, the junction contained 7 bases not matched to a gene. CDR1 and CDR2 (germline): SGHAT, FQNNGV. CDR3 protein: CASSLGGTGAFSYNEQFF. In DNA form, the CDR3 reads TGTGCCAGCAGCTTAGGGGGGACAGGGGCATTTTCCTACAATGAGCAGTTCTTC. The full variable domain, in which reference TRBV11-2 and TRBJ2-1 provide the parts outside the CDR3, is EAGVAQSPRYKIIEKRQSVAFWCNPISGHATLYWYQQILGQGPKLLIQFQNNGVVDDSQLPKDRFSAERLKGVDSTLKIQPAKLEDSAVYLCASSLGGTGAFSYNEQFFGPGTRLTVL.

The chain carries TRBV5-8 and TRBJ1-1; unclear D gene. V was clipped by 1 base and J by 1 base, with 14 bases between them. Germline CDR1 reads SGHTS; CDR2 reads YDEGEE. The length of the CDR3 is 16 residues. In nucleotides, the CDR3 is TGTGCCAGCAGCTTGAGTGTTGCGGTCAGGAACACTGAAGCTTTCTTT. Residues: CASSLSVAVRNTEAFF.

The chain employs TRBV30 and TRBJ1-1; TRBD1 is a possible D gene (5 bases). V lost 4 bases and J lost 7, with 19 bases in between. Germline CDR1 and CDR2: GTSNPN and SVGIG (reference sequence). This CDR3 contains 14 residues. The CDR3 reads CAWKPLGTEIEAFF. CDR3 DNA: TGTGCCTGGAAACCCCTCGGGACCGAGATTGAAGCTTTCTTT.

The chain recombines TRBV4-1 with TRBJ2-3, with D possibly being TRBD1 or TRBD2 (6 bases each). This CDR3 contains 17 residues. Trimming took off 1 base at V and 5 bases at J, with 19 bases between the two ends. CDR1 and CDR2 (germline): MGHRA, YSYEKL. The CDR3 nucleotides are TGCGCCAGCAGCCAAGTGGCCGGGACTTGGGGGCGAGATACGCAGTATTTT. Its translation is CASSQVAGTWGRDTQYF.